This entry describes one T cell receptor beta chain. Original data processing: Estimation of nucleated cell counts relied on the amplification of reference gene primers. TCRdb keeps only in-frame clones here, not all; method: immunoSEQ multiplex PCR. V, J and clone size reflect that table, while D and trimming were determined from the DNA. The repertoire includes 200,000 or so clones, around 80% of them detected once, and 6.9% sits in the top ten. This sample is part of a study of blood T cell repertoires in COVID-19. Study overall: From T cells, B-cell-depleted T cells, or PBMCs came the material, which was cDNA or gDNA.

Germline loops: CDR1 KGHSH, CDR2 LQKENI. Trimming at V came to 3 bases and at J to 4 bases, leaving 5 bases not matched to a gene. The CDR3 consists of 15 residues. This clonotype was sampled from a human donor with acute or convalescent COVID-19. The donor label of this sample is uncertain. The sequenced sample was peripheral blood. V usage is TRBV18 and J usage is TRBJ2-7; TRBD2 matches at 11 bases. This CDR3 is CASSPGTSGPYEQYF. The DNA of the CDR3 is TGTGCCAGCTCACCCGGGACTAGCGGACCTTACGAGCAGTACTTC.